This entry lists 29 T cell receptor beta chains sequenced from one sample in a study of control samples from healthy donors and cancer patients. Repertoires were generated with immunoSEQ multiplex PCR, while TCRdb's copy carries only in-frame clones and drops some. The sample includes tens of thousands of clones, around 90% seen only once; the top ten take roughly 3.5%. Specimen: blood. The receptors originated from a woman between 45 and 65 years old in good health.

The chain recombines TRBV28 with TRBJ2-3; 8 bases agree with TRBD1. The V segment lost 5 bases and the J segment 1 base; nucleotides outside the gene matches: 5. Germline-derived CDR1 and CDR2 are MDHEN and SYDVKM. This CDR3 has 15 residues. The CDR3 DNA reads as TGTGCCAGCAGTACGCTGACAGGGGGCACAGATACGCAGTATTTT. This encodes CASSTLTGGTDTQYF.

The CDR3 nucleotides are TGTGCCAGCAGTATAAATAGGGGACAGGGTAATTCACCCCTCCACTTT. Protein: CASSINRGQGNSPLHF. The chain carries TRBV27 and TRBJ1-6; 9 bases are a match to TRBD1. This CDR3 region has 16 residues. V shed 5 bases and J 6 bases; nucleotides not matched to a gene: 8. The germline V gene has CDR1 MNHEY and CDR2 SMNVEV (reference sequence).

In DNA form, the CDR3 reads TGCGCCAGCAGCACCGCGCCCGGAACTCCTGAAGCTTTCTTT. This encodes CASSTAPGTPEAFF. The chain recombines TRBV5-1 with TRBJ1-1; D is uncertain. The CDR3 totals 14 residues. The V gene lost 4 bases and the J gene lost 6 bases, with 16 bases spanning the gap. Germline values: CDR1 SGHRS, CDR2 YFSETQ.

The chain carries TRBV6-2 or TRBV6-3 and TRBJ1-5, with 7 positions matching TRBD1. J gave up 6 bases and V 2 bases, and 7 bases lay outside the gene matches. This CDR3 spans 15 amino acids. Germline CDR1 reads MNHEY; CDR2 reads SVGEGT. The DNA of the CDR3 is TGTGCCAGCAGTTACGAGGGGGCGCGAGGTCAGCCCCAGCATTTT. Protein product: CASSYEGARGQPQHF.

The table lists this clone with a few counts. The V gene is TRBV18, the J gene TRBJ1-4; tentative D call: TRBD1 (5 bases). The CDR3 has 12 amino acids. Germline CDR1 KGHSH, CDR2 LQKENI. V was pared by 11 bases and J by 2 bases, with 9 bases between. In DNA form, the CDR3 reads TGTGCCGGAGGGGAGACTAATGAAAAACTGTTTTTT. Its protein is CAGGETNEKLFF.

The J gene is TRBJ1-1, the V gene TRBV12-3 or TRBV12-4; no clear D. V was shortened by 7 bases and J by 4 bases, with 7 bases between the two germline ends. This CDR3 region has 11 residues. The CDR3: CASIAGTEAFF. CDR3 nucleotides: TGTGCCAGCATCGCGGGCACTGAAGCTTTCTTT.

The V gene is TRBV5-8, the J gene TRBJ1-1; D gene uncertain. Germline CDR1 and CDR2: SGHTS and YDEGEE. Trimming pared 0 bases from V and 10 bases from J, leaving 19 bases between. The CDR3 sequence is 15 residues long. CDR3 region: CASSLALGGIGGAFF. CDR3 sequence (DNA): TGTGCCAGCAGCTTGGCCTTGGGAGGAATCGGAGGAGCTTTCTTT. Using reference TRBV5-8 and TRBJ1-1 for the parts outside the CDR3, the full variable domain is EAGVTQSPTHLIKTRGQQATLRCSPISGHTSVYWYQQALGLGLQFLLWYDEGEERNRGNFPPRFSGRQFPNYSSELNVNALELEDSALYLCASSLALGGIGGAFFGQGTRLTVV.

Only one count was recorded for this clone. V usage is TRBV7-2 and J usage is TRBJ2-7; TRBD1 matches at 9 bases. The germline gives CDR1 SGHTA, CDR2 FQGNSA. Trimming took 0 bases from V and 3 from J; bases not matched to a gene: 0. This CDR3 is built from 14 residues. CDR3 sequence: CASSLATGGYEQYF. CDR3 bases: TGTGCCAGCAGCTTAGCGACAGGGGGCTACGAGCAGTACTTC.

The gene calls are TRBV7-2 and TRBJ2-7; the D gene is possibly TRBD1 (6 bases). Germline V gene data show CDR1 as SGHTA and CDR2 as FQGNSA. CDR3 length: 16 residues. The V end lost 7 bases, the J end lost 1 base, and 20 bases lay between the germline ends. The CDR3 reads CASTYQAGDPSYEQYF. The CDR3 DNA reads as TGTGCCAGCACCTACCAGGCAGGGGACCCATCCTACGAGCAGTACTTC.

The chain uses TRBV5-3 and TRBJ1-2; 8 bases are shared with TRBD1. TRBV5-3 is sorted into the ORF group, with uncertain function. Trimming removed 4 bases from V and 2 bases from J; junction bases left unmatched: 7. This CDR3 comprises 15 residues. The CDR3: CARSVDRGPNYGYTF. The CDR3 DNA is TGTGCCAGAAGCGTAGACAGGGGTCCAAACTATGGCTACACCTTC.

Notes on this clone: This sample also contains other DNA sequences that code for the same CDR3. The gene calls are TRBV14 and TRBJ1-2, with D hard to call. This CDR3 has 13 amino acids. Germline CDR1 and CDR2: SGHDN and FVKESK. Deletions cut 4 bases from V and 8 bases from J, with 14 bases between. CDR3 sequence: CASSPGPVGGYTF. CDR3 DNA: TGTGCCAGCAGCCCGGGTCCGGTGGGGGGCTACACCTTC.

This clone was picked up a small number of times. The V and J genes are TRBV11-3 and TRBJ2-7, with unresolved D. Germline CDR1 reads SGHNT; CDR2 reads YENEEA. This CDR3 is built from 13 residues. Between the trimmed V and J ends, which lost 3 bases and 1 base, there was a span of 7 bases. The CDR3 DNA follows: TGTGCCAGCAGCTTCGGGCCGTCCTACGAGCAGTACTTC. This codes for CASSFGPSYEQYF.

The chain links TRBV28 to TRBJ2-2; the match to TRBD1 covers 7 bases. This CDR3 region has 18 residues. V lost 2 bases and J lost 8; bases outside the gene matches: 17. Germline V lookup: CDR1 MDHEN, CDR2 SYDVKM. The CDR3 spells CASSLPSSSVGGNGELFF. CDR3 DNA sequence: TGTGCCAGCAGTTTACCATCGTCGTCCGTAGGGGGCAATGGGGAGCTGTTTTTT.

V gene TRBV4-1 combines with J gene TRBJ2-2; TRBD1 aligns across 8 bases. Trimming cost V 4 bases and J 8 bases; bases outside gene matches: 9. This CDR3 is built from 15 residues. Looked up from germline, CDR1 is MGHRA and CDR2 is YSYEKL. CDR3 DNA: TGCGCCAGCAGCCCAAGACAGGGGTACGATGGGGAGCTGTTTTTT. It yields the protein CASSPRQGYDGELFF.

The rearrangement links TRBV2 to TRBJ2-2, with D possibly being TRBD2 (5 bases). The germline V gene encodes CDR1 SNHLY and CDR2 FYNNEI. V was clipped by 4 bases and J by 10 bases, with 13 bases between them. The CDR3 has 13 amino acids. CDR3 residues: CASSAEGPTELFF. In nucleotides, the CDR3 is TGTGCCAGCAGTGCAGAGGGTCCCACGGAGCTGTTTTTT. The complete variable domain, with remaining parts taken from reference TRBV2 and TRBJ2-2, reads EPEVTQTPSHQVTQMGQEVILRCVPISNHLYFYWYRQILGQKVEFLVSFYNNEISEKSEIFDDQFSVERPDGSNFTLKIRSTKLEDSAMYFCASSAEGPTELFFGEGSRLTVL.

This clone appeared once. The rearrangement links TRBV19 to TRBJ2-5; 11 bases align to TRBD1. J was trimmed by 4 bases and V by 3 bases; bases with no gene match: 4. Germline V gene data show CDR1 as LNHDA and CDR2 as SQIVND (reference sequence). The CDR3 totals 15 residues. The CDR3, as DNA: TGTGCCAGTAGTATTGGACAGGGGGCAGGAGAGACCCAGTACTTC. Its protein is CASSIGQGAGETQYF.

This clone was recorded only once. The rearrangement uses TRBV6-5 and TRBJ2-7; tentatively, D is TRBD1 or TRBD2 (6 bases each). Germline CDR1 and CDR2: MNHEY and SVGAGI. The CDR3 loop spans 15 amino acids. V was pared by 8 bases and J by 1 base, with 18 bases between. DNA of the CDR3: TGTGCCAGCTCTGTCGGAGGGACACTTTCCTACGAGCAGTACTTC. This translates into CASSVGGTLSYEQYF.

The rearrangement uses TRBV28 and TRBJ1-1; 8 bases agree with TRBD1. Germline values: CDR1 MDHEN, CDR2 SYDVKM. V lost 5 bases to trimming and J lost 3 bases; unmatched junction nucleotides: 5. This CDR3 region has 14 residues. The CDR3 bases are TGTGCCAGCAGTCTGGGACAGGCCTACACTGAAGCTTTCTTT. Its translation is CASSLGQAYTEAFF.

Concerning this clone itself: The same CDR3 can be traced to other DNA sequences in this sample. The rearrangement uses TRBV27 and TRBJ1-2; 9 bases map to TRBD1. Germline values: CDR1 MNHEY, CDR2 SMNVEV (reference sequence). The CDR3 runs to 13 residues. Trimming cost V 5 bases and J 8 bases; bases outside gene matches: 6. As DNA, the CDR3 is TGTGCCAGCAGTACAGGGGGCGGCTACGGCTACACCTTC. Residues: CASSTGGGYGYTF.

The chain recombines TRBV6-5 with TRBJ1-2; TRBD1 matches 7 bases. The CDR3 runs 15 residues. J gave up 6 bases and V 6 bases, and 13 bases lay outside the gene matches. Germline V gives CDR1 MNHEY, CDR2 SVGAGI. The CDR3 bases are TGTGCCAGCAGAGCTACCAGGGGGGGTAGGAATGGCTACACCTTC. Translated: CASRATRGGRNGYTF.

The gene calls are TRBV7-9 and TRBJ1-5; TRBD1 is a possible D gene (6 bases). This CDR3 is 14 amino acids long. Trimming removed 7 bases from V and 3 bases from J, with 13 bases in between. The V gene's germline CDR1 is SEHNR and CDR2 FQNEAQ (reference sequence). CDR3 bases: TGTGCCAGCACCAAACAGGGCGACAATCAGCCCCAGCATTTT. It specifies CASTKQGDNQPQHF.

The rearrangement links TRBV23-1 to TRBJ2-7, with 7 nucleotides matching TRBD2. TRBV23-1 belongs to the ORF category, with a function that is uncertain. The trim removed 6 bases at V and 3 bases at J, leaving 11 bases unmatched. The CDR3 extends over 15 amino acids. CDR3: CASRSGLAALYEQYF. DNA for the CDR3: TGCGCCAGCAGGTCGGGCCTAGCGGCCCTCTACGAGCAGTACTTC.

This chain links TRBV5-6 with TRBJ1-1; D call uncertain. The CDR3 consists of 13 residues. The V end lost 6 bases, the J end lost 6 bases, and 15 bases lay between the germline ends. In germline, CDR1 is SGHDT, CDR2 YYEEEE. CDR3 nucleotide sequence: TGTGCCAGCAACCAGGTTACAGAGGCTGAAGCTTTCTTT. As protein: CASNQVTEAEAFF.

This clone has a single count. V and J are TRBV11-2 and TRBJ2-7; TRBD2 matches 9 bases. The germline CDR1 and CDR2 sequences are SGHAT and FQNNGV. This CDR3 is built from 17 residues. V was clipped by 1 base and J by 6 bases; unmatched bases: 13. CDR3 in amino acids: CASSLAVPGTSRIEQYF. Here the CDR3 DNA reads TGTGCCAGCAGCTTAGCGGTTCCCGGGACTAGCAGAATCGAGCAGTACTTC.

The rearrangement uses TRBV7-2 and TRBJ2-3; 8 bases are shared with TRBD1. The CDR3 sequence is 14 residues long. The germline gives CDR1 SGHTA, CDR2 FQGNSA. V shed 8 bases, J shed 2 bases, and the junction held 6 bases outside the gene matches. The CDR3 loop reads CASSGRGLTDTQYF. Written as DNA, the CDR3 is TGTGCCAGCTCAGGCAGGGGGCTCACAGATACGCAGTATTTT.

V gene TRBV5-4 combines with J gene TRBJ1-4, with D possibly being TRBD1 (6 bases). There are 14 residues in the CDR3. Trimming left V 4 bases short and J 8 bases short, with 15 bases between. Looked up from germline, CDR1 is SGHNT and CDR2 is YYREEE (reference sequence). The CDR3 region is CASSQRDIGEKLFF. The CDR3 coding sequence is TGTGCCAGCAGCCAAAGGGACATCGGGGAAAAACTGTTTTTT.

Details on this clone: Other DNA variants within this sample encode the same CDR3. The chain couples TRBV5-6 to TRBJ1-2; 8 bases align to TRBD1. Trimming removed 4 bases from V and 7 bases from J; junction bases left unmatched: 9. Germline V CDR1 and CDR2: SGHDT, YYEEEE. The CDR3 length is 14 residues. CDR3 sequence: CASSRGQGAAGYTF. DNA for the CDR3: TGTGCCAGCAGCCGAGGGCAGGGGGCAGCTGGCTACACCTTC.

The chain links TRBV5-1 to TRBJ2-7; D may correspond to TRBD1 or TRBD2 (5 bases each). Germline CDR1 and CDR2: SGHRS and YFSETQ. The V and J ends lost 4 bases and 3 bases respectively, with 14 bases between them. This CDR3 contains 14 residues. CDR3 in amino acids: CASSAPGRGYEQYF. The CDR3 DNA follows: TGCGCCAGCAGCGCGCCAGGGAGAGGCTACGAGCAGTACTTC.

This chain joins TRBV7-2 and TRBJ1-1; no reliable D call. The CDR3 spans 13 residues. Deletions cut 2 bases from V and 4 bases from J, with 8 bases between. Germline V lookup: CDR1 SGHTA, CDR2 FQGNSA. Here the CDR3 DNA reads TGTGCCAGCAGCTTATCTCCGGGCACTGAAGCTTTCTTT. This gives the protein CASSLSPGTEAFF. The variable domain in full, with the rest retrieved from reference TRBV7-2 and TRBJ1-1, is GAGVSQSPSNKVTEKGKDVELRCDPISGHTALYWYRQSLGQGLEFLIYFQGNSAPDKSGLPSDRFSAERTGGSVSTLTIQRTQQEDSAVYLCASSLSPGTEAFFGQGTRLTVV.